This T cell receptor beta chain is drawn from a study of Graves' ophthalmopathy and Graves' hyperthyroidism. Germline-derived CDR1 and CDR2 are DFQATT and SNEGSKA (reference sequence). The CDR3 has 14 residues. Trimming cost V 5 bases and J 3 bases; bases outside gene matches: 3. This clonotype was seen repeatedly, ten times or more. Its antigen is still unknown. General observations from the study: Blood also held most thyroid clonotypes expanded above 0.001 frequency.

The study amplified TCR beta CDR3 regions using RNA transcripts. A first-round RT-PCR used HTBI primers, followed by a second-round multiplex PCR. Via MiXCR, TCRdb re-called the multiplex PCR reads, giving one row per CDR3 protein. The profile shows about 370,000 distinct CDR3 sequences, about 18% of them singletons. The rearrangement links TRBV20-1 to TRBJ2-5, with 13 positions matching TRBD2. This clonotype was sampled from a woman younger than 30 with Graves' ophthalmopathy. Input material: peripheral blood. DNA of the CDR3: TGCAGTGCTGGGACTAGCGGGGTTGAAGAGACCCAGTACTTC. Translated, it gives CSAGTSGVEETQYF.